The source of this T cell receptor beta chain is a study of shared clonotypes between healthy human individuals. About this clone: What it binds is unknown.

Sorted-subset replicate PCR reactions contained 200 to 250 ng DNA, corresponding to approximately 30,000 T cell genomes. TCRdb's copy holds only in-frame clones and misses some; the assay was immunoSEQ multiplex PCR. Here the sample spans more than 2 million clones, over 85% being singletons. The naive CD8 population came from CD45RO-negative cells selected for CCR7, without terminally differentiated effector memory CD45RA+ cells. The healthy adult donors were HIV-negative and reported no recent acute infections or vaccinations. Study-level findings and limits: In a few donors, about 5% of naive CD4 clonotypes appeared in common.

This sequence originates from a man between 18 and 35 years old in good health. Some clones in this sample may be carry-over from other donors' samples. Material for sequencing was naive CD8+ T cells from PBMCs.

The CDR3: CASSTQTGQETQYF. For the CDR3, the DNA is TGTGCCAGCAGCACCCAGACAGGGCAAGAGACCCAGTACTTC. V is TRBV9 and J is TRBJ2-5; 7 bases line up with TRBD1. CDR3 size: 14 residues. After removal of 4 bases from V and 2 bases from J, the junction contained 5 bases not matched to a gene. Germline V gene sequence: CDR1 SGDLS, CDR2 YYNGEE.